This T cell receptor beta chain is from a study of T cells after yellow fever vaccination (dated by TCRdb to between 2018 and 2020). As for the study more broadly: The SMART-Seq v4 Ultra Low Input RNA kit was used to prepare libraries from fractions with low cell numbers. Bulk TCR alpha and beta repertoires were sequenced longitudinally to track T-cell clones before and after primary and booster YFV17D yellow fever vaccination. Two healthy male donors, one aged 18 to 30 and one aged 30 to 40 years, were included in the cohort. Blood was collected at multiple timepoints before and after primary and secondary immunization, and bulk PBMC replicates and cell subsets were isolated. What the research found in general, with its limitations: The secondary T-cell response was found to be weaker but faster than the primary response, with a peak reached on day 5 rather than on day 15. Because abundant contaminating clonotypes from the bulk population could be contained in FACS-sorted repertoires, computational filtering was required. Because only two donors were included in the study, the extent to which the findings can be generalized is limited. A small share of clonotypes was detected in both CD4 and CD8 compartments, with the overlap likely arising from convergent recombination. After the booster, most of the clones that had expanded following primary vaccination were detected again (about 95% of CD4 and around 87% of CD8), which suggests that memory was broadly maintained.

In the paper's terms, the treatment or condition label means: live attenuated yellow fever vaccine strain. At each blood-draw timepoint, two biological replicates of bulk PBMCs were obtained. PBMCs were isolated from peripheral blood using a standard Ficoll-Paque protocol. TriZol was used to extract RNA from bulk PBMCs, from CD4 and CD8 fractions, and from dextramer-positive and dextramer-negative fractions. The CDR3 goes from the cysteine to the phenylalanine over 18 residues. The CDR3 DNA has 54 bases and is translated from base 1. The germline V gene encodes CDR1 SGDLS and CDR2 YYNGEE. V lost 0 bases and J lost 5 bases, and the count of bases not matched to a germline gene is 9. TCR cDNA was synthesized by 5'RACE template switching, through which a universal primer site and unique molecular identifiers were introduced. cDNA synthesis was primed from both the TCR alpha and TCR beta constant segments. Two PCR steps were used to amplify libraries, with sample barcodes and sequencing adapters being added in the second step. Libraries were sequenced on Illumina HiSeq 2500 (2x100 bp) or NovaSeq (2x150 bp). On the authors' methods: MIGEC handled demultiplexing of reads and collapsing into UMI consensus sequences, while MiXCR performed V(D)J alignment. Clonotypes responding to the vaccine were identified with edgeR on replicate PBMC samples, with the criteria of FDR below 0.01 and a log2 fold change above 5 up to day 15. Bulk clonotypes were assigned CD4 or CD8 identity according to which sequenced CD4 or CD8 repertoire held them at higher abundance. The raw public data were reprocessed by TCRdb itself: fastp quality trimming at Q25, MiXCR clonotype calling, in-frame beta chains only. Entries are consolidated by CDR3 protein sequence, retaining the most common genes and DNA. The V and J calls shown here were made by TCRdb, not taken from the authors' results. The sample yields hundreds of thousands of distinct CDR3 sequences; 9% to 15% were counted once. In total, the top ten clones hold 15% of the sample.

For this clonotype: It lacks a known antigen. Per-base quality was not reported, and no clone a single base away is much larger than it.

This receptor was obtained from a man in his thirties or forties who received the YFV17D yellow fever vaccine. Recombination joined TRBV9 with TRBJ2-5; 14 nucleotides in the junction match TRBD2. Sequencing was performed on PBMCs, taken on the day of the yellow fever booster vaccination. CDR3 reads: CASSVASGLAGGWETQYF. The nucleotide sequence is given as TGTGCCAGCAGCGTAGCCTCAGGACTAGCGGGAGGCTGGGAGACCCAGTACTTC. The entire variable domain, with the stretches around the CDR3 drawn from the reference TRBV9 and TRBJ2-5 proteins, is DSGVTQTPKHLITATGQRVTLRCSPRSGDLSVYWYQQSLDQGLQFLIQYYNGEERAKGNILERFSAQQFPDLHSELNLSSLELGDSALYFCASSVASGLAGGWETQYFGPGTRLLVL.